Shown below are 21 T cell receptor beta chains from a single sample sequenced in a study of T cells after yellow fever vaccination. TCRdb redid the calling of the 5' RACE reads with MiXCR, one entry per CDR3 protein. The data hold some 200,000 distinct CDR3 sequences, with around 3.1% observed a single time. Here the sequenced sample was CD4+ T cells sorted from PBMCs, taken 10 days after the yellow fever booster vaccination. These receptors all stem from a man younger than 30 who received the YFV17D yellow fever vaccine.

The chain carries TRBV3-1 and TRBJ2-1; possibly TRBD1 for D (6 bases). Trimming cost V 4 bases and J 3 bases, with 16 bases left between them. The germline V gene has CDR1 LGHDT and CDR2 YNNKEL (reference sequence). The CDR3 spans 16 residues. The CDR3 bases are TGTGCCAGCAGCCGTTATGTAGGACAGAACTACAATGAGCAGTTCTTC. It translates to CASSRYVGQNYNEQFF.

This clonotype has ten or more counts. The rearrangement links TRBV5-1 to TRBJ2-1, with a weak D call TRBD2 (6 bases). Trimming took off 0 bases at V and 13 bases at J, with 14 bases between the two ends. Germline CDR1 reads SGHRS; CDR2 reads YFSETQ. The CDR3 is 13 amino acids. CDR3 in amino acids: CASSLGLASLQFF. The CDR3 DNA reads TGCGCCAGCAGCTTGGGGCTAGCGAGTTTACAGTTCTTC.

In this sample, this clonotype turned up a few times. The rearrangement joins TRBV6-5 to TRBJ2-1; D gene unclear. V was clipped by 0 bases and J by 7 bases, with 13 bases between them. Germline V gene sequence: CDR1 MNHEY, CDR2 SVGAGI. The CDR3 loop spans 15 amino acids. The CDR3 sequence: CASSYSPDARNEQFF. As DNA, the CDR3 is TGTGCCAGCAGTTACTCCCCGGACGCGCGGAATGAGCAGTTCTTC.

The gene calls are TRBV4-3 and TRBJ2-7, with TRBD1 matching over 7 bases. The germline V gene has CDR1 LGHNA and CDR2 YSLEER. The V and J ends lost 1 base and 3 bases, in that order; junction bases with no gene match: 3. This CDR3 region has 14 residues. The CDR3 region is CASSQGRTGYEQYF. In DNA, the CDR3 is TGCGCCAGCAGCCAAGGCAGGACAGGCTACGAGCAGTACTTC.

This clonotype was observed many times. The chain joins TRBV6-2 or TRBV6-3 to TRBJ2-1; 8 bases are shared with TRBD1. Germline values: CDR1 MNHEY, CDR2 SVGEGT. The trim removed 6 bases at V and 1 base at J, leaving 8 bases unmatched. The CDR3 length is 16 residues. The CDR3 sequence: CASRTYRGESYNEQFF. The CDR3 nucleotides read TGTGCCAGCAGAACCTACAGGGGGGAATCCTACAATGAGCAGTTCTTC.

This clonotype was seen ten or more times. The chain recombines TRBV10-3 with TRBJ2-1; D remains ambiguous. The CDR3 loop spans 12 amino acids. Germline values: CDR1 ENHRY, CDR2 SYGVKD. Trimming shortened V by 8 bases and J by 3 bases, and 8 bases separated the two germline ends. This CDR3 reads CAIGDNYNEQFF. The CDR3 coding sequence is TGTGCCATCGGCGACAACTACAATGAGCAGTTCTTC.

This clonotype was observed many times. V and J are TRBV20-1 and TRBJ2-2; 9 bases fit TRBD1. With 3 bases clipped from V and 5 bases from J, the junction kept 22 bases outside the gene matches. The CDR3 extends over 20 amino acids. Germline V gene data show CDR1 as DFQATT and CDR2 as SNEGSKA (reference sequence). CDR3 DNA sequence: TGCAGTGCTAGGCCCCTGGGGGGGGACAGGGCCCGTGGTGGGACCGGGGAGCTGTTTTTT. Translating gives CSARPLGGDRARGGTGELFF.

This clonotype was detected ten times or more. The chain uses TRBV5-1 and TRBJ2-2; TRBD1 is a possible D gene (5 bases). CDR1 is SGHRS, CDR2 YFSETQ, per germline. V lost 0 bases, J lost 5 bases, and 14 bases lay in between. The CDR3 length is 16 residues. This chain's CDR3 is CASSLGAGFSTGELFF. CDR3 nucleotides: TGCGCCAGCAGCTTGGGGGCAGGGTTTTCGACCGGGGAGCTGTTTTTT.

The sample holds many counts of this clonotype. V usage is TRBV12-3 or TRBV12-4 and J usage is TRBJ1-4; maybe TRBD1 (6 bases). The V end lost 4 bases, the J end lost 7 bases, and 19 bases lay between the germline ends. CDR3 length equals 16 residues. The CDR3 loop reads CASSSGQGTKVEKLFF. The CDR3, as DNA: TGTGCCAGCAGTTCTGGCCAGGGGACTAAGGTTGAAAAACTGTTTTTT.

This clonotype was detected ten times or more. The chain employs TRBV5-1 and TRBJ2-5; 8 bases agree with TRBD1. V lost 0 bases, J lost 5 bases, and 6 bases stayed unmatched. The CDR3 extends over 15 amino acids. CDR1 is SGHRS and CDR2 is YFSETQ in the germline V gene. CDR3 residues: CASSLGQGAPETQYF. The CDR3 DNA follows: TGCGCCAGCAGCTTGGGGCAGGGGGCGCCGGAGACCCAGTACTTC.

The rearrangement uses TRBV6-1 and TRBJ2-3, with 8 bases lining up with TRBD2. Per the germline V gene, CDR1 is MNHNS and CDR2 is SASEGT. The CDR3 extends over 16 amino acids. The V and J ends lost 3 bases and 0 bases, in that order; junction bases with no gene match: 5. CDR3: CASSDPRGGSTDTQYF. The DNA for the CDR3 is TGTGCCAGCAGTGACCCTCGGGGGGGTAGCACAGATACGCAGTATTTT.

This clonotype was counted many times. V is TRBV5-1 and J is TRBJ2-3, with 10 bases matching TRBD2. The V segment lost 3 bases and the J segment 5 bases; nucleotides outside the gene matches: 9. CDR3 length equals 16 residues. The V gene's germline CDR1 is SGHRS and CDR2 YFSETQ. Here the CDR3 DNA reads TGCGCCAGCAGCTCAGCGGGGGGGCAATCCCGAGATACGCAGTATTTT. Translation: CASSSAGGQSRDTQYF.

In this sample, this clonotype turned up a few times. V usage is TRBV10-3 and J usage is TRBJ2-3; D may be TRBD1 or TRBD2 (5 bases each). Germline V gene data show CDR1 as ENHRY and CDR2 as SYGVKD. V lost 0 bases, J lost 0 bases, and 13 bases lay in between. The CDR3 is 17 amino acids. The CDR3 here is CAISESSPGRSTDTQYF. The CDR3 DNA is TGTGCCATCAGTGAGTCCTCACCGGGACGGAGCACAGATACGCAGTATTTT.

DNA for the CDR3: TGTGCCTGGAAGTTGGACACTGAAGCTTTCTTT. This codes for CAWKLDTEAFF. The rearrangement links TRBV30 to TRBJ1-1, with D unclear. Germline lookup yields CDR1 GTSNPN and CDR2 SVGIG (reference sequence). The CDR3 contains 11 residues. Trimming took off 4 bases at V and 3 bases at J, with 6 bases between the two ends. The entire variable domain, with the rest obtained from reference TRBV30 and TRBJ1-1, is as follows: SQTIHQWPATLVQPVGSPLSLECTVEGTSNPNLYWYRQAAGRGLQLLFYSVGIGQISSEVPQNLSASRPQDRQFILSSKKLLLSDSGFYLCAWKLDTEAFFGQGTRLTVV.

This clonotype was counted only a few times. The rearrangement uses TRBV3-1 and TRBJ2-1, with 11 bases aligning to TRBD2. Germline V gives CDR1 LGHDT, CDR2 YNNKEL (reference sequence). Trimming removed 1 base from V and 7 bases from J; junction bases left unmatched: 9. There are 17 residues in the CDR3. Here the CDR3 DNA reads TGTGCCAGCAGCCAAGGTATAGCGGGGGGGCATGGGAATGAGCAGTTCTTC. Protein: CASSQGIAGGHGNEQFF.

The rearrangement links TRBV3-1 to TRBJ2-7, with D unresolved. CDR3 length equals 15 residues. V lost 1 base and J lost 2, with 12 bases in between. From germline, CDR1 is LGHDT and CDR2 YNNKEL (reference sequence). The CDR3 sequence: CASSQGVGAAYEQYF. Here the CDR3 DNA reads TGTGCCAGCAGCCAAGGAGTAGGCGCGGCCTACGAGCAGTACTTC.

This clonotype was counted only a few times. The rearrangement uses TRBV6-2 or TRBV6-3 and TRBJ1-1; D is perhaps TRBD1 (5 bases). The germline gives CDR1 MNHEY, CDR2 SVGEGT. The CDR3 is made up of 14 amino acids. V dropped 7 bases and J dropped 0 bases, with 12 bases sitting between them. The CDR3 nucleotides read TGTGCCAGCACCCCTGGGGGGATGAACACTGAAGCTTTCTTT. Its translation is CASTPGGMNTEAFF.

The chain employs TRBV9 and TRBJ1-6, with D possibly being TRBD1 (5 bases). With 4 bases removed from V and 13 bases from J, the gap between germline ends came to 24 bases. This CDR3 spans 16 amino acids. Germline lookup yields CDR1 SGDLS and CDR2 YYNGEE. CDR3 DNA sequence: TGTGCCAGCAGCCCCCCGTCGGCAGCCCGGGACTCGCCCCTCCACTTT. Its protein product is CASSPPSAARDSPLHF.

The sample holds many counts of this clonotype. The rearrangement links TRBV9 to TRBJ1-5, with D unresolved. The CDR3 covers 15 residues. Germline V gene data show CDR1 as SGDLS and CDR2 as YYNGEE. V gave up 0 bases and J gave up 0 bases, with 7 bases separating them. The CDR3 DNA reads as TGTGCCAGCAGCGTAGCTCCGGGTAGCAATCAGCCCCAGCATTTT. Translation gives CASSVAPGSNQPQHF.

This clonotype was seen only a few times. The CDR3 is CASSEGANLYSYNSPLHF. In DNA form, the CDR3 reads TGTGCCAGCAGTGAAGGGGCTAACCTGTACTCCTATAATTCACCCCTCCACTTT. The gene calls are TRBV6-1 and TRBJ1-6; D is uncertain. Trimming stripped 1 base from V and 0 bases from J, with 13 bases between. Germline V CDR1 and CDR2: MNHNS, SASEGT. The CDR3 is 18 amino acids.

This clonotype was seen ten or more times. The chain uses TRBV6-5 and TRBJ1-5; D is perhaps TRBD1 (6 bases). The germline V gene has CDR1 MNHEY and CDR2 SVGAGI. V was clipped by 2 bases and J by 1 base, with 12 bases between them. The CDR3 contains 16 residues. Here the CDR3 DNA reads TGTGCCAGCAGTTACGCAGGGGCGGGAAGCAATCAGCCCCAGCATTTT. It translates to CASSYAGAGSNQPQHF.